The 23 T cell receptor beta chains in this list originate from one sample, sequenced in a study. TCRdb reprocessed the 5' RACE reads via MiXCR and lists one record per CDR3 protein. The data hold under 45,000 distinct CDR3 sequences, with roughly 30% observed a single time. Sequenced material: tumor-infiltrating memory CD4+ T cells sorted from the breast tumor. As to subset: memory CD4+ T cells, CD4+CD45RO+CD25-. The receptors stem from a female donor with breast cancer.

This clonotype was recorded at least ten times. The CDR3 DNA reads as TGCAGTGCTAGGCGGACTGTAGCCAGCTCCTACAATGAGCAGTTCTTC. It is translated as CSARRTVASSYNEQFF. The chain combines TRBV20-1 with TRBJ2-1; a possible D gene is TRBD2 (5 bases). V lost 3 bases and J lost 0, with 15 bases in between. In germline, CDR1 is DFQATT, CDR2 SNEGSKA (reference sequence). This CDR3 contains 16 residues.

This clonotype showed up just a few times. The rearrangement uses TRBV30 and TRBJ2-2; the D gene is possibly TRBD2 (5 bases). The CDR3 consists of 13 residues. V lost 0 bases, J lost 4 bases, and 6 bases lay in between. Germline V lookup: CDR1 GTSNPN, CDR2 SVGIG (reference sequence). CDR3 sequence: CAWSVRVTGELFF. The DNA of the CDR3 is TGTGCCTGGAGTGTGCGGGTCACCGGGGAGCTGTTTTTT.

Notes on this clonotype: As the CDR3 is not closed by the conserved phenylalanine or tryptophan, this likely results from a read error. The chain combines TRBV5-1 with TRBJ2-7; no reliable D call. Germline V lookup: CDR1 SGHRS, CDR2 YFSETQ. This CDR3 is built from 12 residues. Trimming removed 0 bases at V and 5 bases at J, with 6 bases between. The CDR3 bases are TGCGCCAGCAGCTTGGAGGGCCACGAGCAGTACTGC. Its protein is CASSLEGHEQYC.

This clonotype was seen at least ten times. The rearrangement joins TRBV5-1 to TRBJ2-3; D might be TRBD1 (6 bases). Germline V lookup: CDR1 SGHRS, CDR2 YFSETQ. V was trimmed by 0 bases and J by 4 bases, leaving 12 bases between them. The CDR3 is 15 amino acids. The CDR3 coding sequence is TGCGCCAGCAGCTTGGCCGGACAGCATGCAGATACGCAGTATTTT. Protein product: CASSLAGQHADTQYF. Complete variable domain (other parts from reference TRBV5-1 and TRBJ2-3): KAGVTQTPRYLIKTRGQQVTLSCSPISGHRSVSWYQQTPGQGLQFLFEYFSETQRNKGNFPGRFSGRQFSNSRSEMNVSTLELGDSALYLCASSLAGQHADTQYFGPGTRLTVL.

V usage is TRBV25-1 and J usage is TRBJ2-7; 10 bases align to TRBD1. With V trimmed by 7 bases and J by 7 bases, 10 bases remained unmatched. This CDR3 region has 14 residues. CDR1 and CDR2 (germline): MGHDK, SYGVNS. CDR3 loop: CASKTTGGAGEQYF. CDR3 in DNA: TGTGCCAGCAAAACGACAGGGGGCGCGGGGGAGCAGTACTTC.

V is TRBV12-3 or TRBV12-4 and J is TRBJ2-7, with no clear D. The length of the CDR3 is 13 residues. Between the trimmed V and J ends, which lost 3 bases and 3 bases, there was a span of 9 bases. CDR3 sequence reads: CASSFRHYYEQYF. CDR3 DNA: TGTGCCAGCAGTTTTAGGCACTACTACGAGCAGTACTTC.

Many counts were recorded for this clonotype. V gene TRBV7-2 combines with J gene TRBJ1-3; D remains unclear. The germline gives CDR1 SGHTA, CDR2 FQGNSA. Deletions cut 5 bases from V and 9 bases from J, with 14 bases between. The CDR3 contains 13 residues. This CDR3 reads CASSPPPLGTIYF. The CDR3 coding sequence is TGTGCCAGCAGCCCCCCCCCGCTCGGCACCATATATTTT. Variable domain in full (rest from reference TRBV7-2 and TRBJ1-3): GAGVSQSPSNKVTEKGKDVELRCDPISGHTALYWYRQSLGQGLEFLIYFQGNSAPDKSGLPSDRFSAERTGGSVSTLTIQRTQQEDSAVYLCASSPPPLGTIYFGEGSWLTVV.

The chain links TRBV6-1 to TRBJ1-5; no clear D gene. The germline V and J ends were trimmed by 7 bases and 0 bases, with 7 bases remaining between them. Germline V gene data show CDR1 as MNHNS and CDR2 as SASEGT. The CDR3 extends over 13 amino acids. This CDR3 reads CASNRNSNQPQHF. As DNA, the CDR3 is TGTGCCAGCAACAGAAATAGCAATCAGCCCCAGCATTTT.

The chain joins TRBV3-1 to TRBJ2-7; TRBD2 agrees at 7 bases. The CDR3 sequence is 15 residues long. Per germline, CDR1 LGHDT and CDR2 YNNKEL (reference sequence). Trimming at V came to 1 base and at J to 2 bases, leaving 5 bases not matched to a gene. CDR3: CASSQASSGPYEQYF. The DNA of the CDR3 is TGTGCCAGCAGCCAAGCCTCTAGCGGACCCTACGAGCAGTACTTC.

This clonotype has a single count. The chain links TRBV29-1 to TRBJ2-1, with TRBD1 identical over 9 bases. Germline loops: CDR1 SQVTM, CDR2 ANQGSEA. The CDR3 extends over 14 amino acids. The V gene end was trimmed by 7 bases and the J gene end by 1 base; junction bases not matched to a gene: 5. CDR3 DNA sequence: TGCAGCGGAGGTGACAGGGGGTCCTACAATGAGCAGTTCTTC. Protein: CSGGDRGSYNEQFF.

The V and J genes are TRBV5-5 and TRBJ2-1, with 9 bases identical to TRBD1. Unmatched junction bases numbered 10, after V lost 4 bases and J lost 2 bases. The CDR3 contains 17 residues. Per the germline V gene, CDR1 is SGHKS and CDR2 is YYEKEE (reference sequence). The CDR3 reads CASSPSGQGLAYNEQFF. The CDR3 DNA is TGTGCCAGCAGCCCGAGTGGACAGGGGCTGGCCTACAATGAGCAGTTCTTC.

The rearrangement links TRBV12-3 or TRBV12-4 to TRBJ1-5; D gene ambiguous. Trimming shortened V by 1 base and J by 4 bases, and 8 bases separated the two germline ends. CDR3 length: 14 amino acids. The CDR3 protein is CASSLDIFNQPQHF. The CDR3 DNA follows: TGTGCCAGCAGTTTAGACATCTTTAATCAGCCCCAGCATTTT.

This clonotype has at least ten counts. V and J are TRBV12-3 or TRBV12-4 and TRBJ2-6; no clear D gene. V lost 6 bases to trimming and J lost 1 base, with 10 bases between them. The CDR3 sequence is 15 residues long. In nucleotides, the CDR3 is TGTGCCAGCAGACCTTATCGGTCTGGGGCCAACGTCCTGACTTTC. It codes for CASRPYRSGANVLTF.

The table lists this clonotype with a few counts. The CDR3 end shows no conserved phenylalanine or tryptophan, and so a read error is likely. This chain connects TRBV4-2 to TRBJ2-1, with TRBD2 matching over 9 bases. Trimming cost V 0 bases and J 7 bases; bases outside gene matches: 10. Per the germline V gene, CDR1 is LGHNA and CDR2 is YNFKEQ. The CDR3 length is 17 residues. CDR3 residues: CASSQDLREGTWNEQFS. The CDR3 DNA reads as TGTGCCAGCAGCCAAGATTTGCGGGAGGGCACCTGGAATGAGCAGTTCTCC.

The table lists this clonotype with a few counts. The rearrangement uses TRBV28 and TRBJ2-6; D is perhaps TRBD2 (6 bases). V lost 7 bases, J lost 0 bases, and 19 bases lay in between. CDR1 is MDHEN and CDR2 is SYDVKM in the germline V gene. This CDR3 contains 18 residues. The CDR3 DNA reads TGTGCCAGCACCACCGAGGCGGGGAAGAGCTCTGGGGCCAACGTCCTGACTTTC. Its translation: CASTTEAGKSSGANVLTF.

The rearrangement joins TRBV20-1 to TRBJ1-1, with 8 bases identical to TRBD1. Trimming removed 6 bases from V and 6 bases from J; junction bases left unmatched: 9. This CDR3 has 13 residues. CDR1 is DFQATT, CDR2 SNEGSKA, per germline (reference sequence). The CDR3, as DNA: TGCAGTGCCCCCCTGACAGGGGAGGCTGAAGCTTTCTTT. The encoded protein is CSAPLTGEAEAFF.

This sequence joins TRBV28 and TRBJ1-4; tentatively, D is TRBD1 (5 bases). The CDR3 is made up of 14 amino acids. Trimming cost V 7 bases and J 8 bases, with 17 bases left between them. CDR1 and CDR2 from the germline V gene are MDHEN and SYDVKM. The CDR3 DNA sequence: TGTGCCAGCATACCTGGGGCGATCGGGGAAAAACTGTTTTTT. It codes for CASIPGAIGEKLFF.

This clonotype occurred once. The chain combines TRBV30 with TRBJ1-2; D might be TRBD1 (6 bases). CDR1 and CDR2 from the germline V gene are GTSNPN and SVGIG (reference sequence). This CDR3 contains 14 residues. Here the CDR3 reads CTFHPRGGFYGYTF. In nucleotides, the CDR3 is TGTACCTTCCATCCCAGGGGCGGCTTTTATGGCTACACCTTC.

V gene TRBV6-5 combines with J gene TRBJ2-7; D is perhaps TRBD1 (6 bases). The CDR3 is 17 amino acids. V lost 6 bases and J 2 bases, leaving 23 bases between the germline ends. Germline V gives CDR1 MNHEY, CDR2 SVGAGI. The CDR3 loop reads CASSRHRENRVTYEQYF. The CDR3 DNA sequence: TGTGCCAGCAGCCGTCATAGGGAAAACAGGGTCACCTACGAGCAGTACTTC.

The CDR3, as DNA: TGTGCCAGCAGCAATCTTCAGGGGAGGGGCTACGAGCAGTACTTC. Translated, it gives CASSNLQGRGYEQYF. This rearrangement joins TRBV12-3 or TRBV12-4 to TRBJ2-7, with D perhaps TRBD2 (7 bases). This CDR3 comprises 15 residues. V was shortened by 6 bases and J by 3 bases, with 18 bases between the two germline ends.

The chain uses TRBV5-1 and TRBJ2-7, with 7 bases identical to TRBD1. CDR1 SGHRS and CDR2 YFSETQ come from the germline V gene. The ends lost 1 base at V and 3 bases at J; junction bases unmatched: 4. The CDR3 loop spans 14 amino acids. CDR3 in amino acids: CASSLRGQFYEQYF. For the CDR3, the DNA is TGCGCCAGCAGCTTGAGGGGACAGTTCTACGAGCAGTACTTC.

The genes are TRBV28 and TRBJ2-7, with 8 bases matching TRBD2. Trimming cost V 11 bases and J 4 bases; bases outside gene matches: 16. Per germline, CDR1 MDHEN and CDR2 SYDVKM. CDR3 length equals 15 residues. CDR3 loop: CAADRSSGPQYEQYF. Written as DNA, the CDR3 is TGTGCCGCAGATAGGTCTAGCGGGCCACAATACGAGCAGTACTTC.

This clonotype has a count of ten or more. The chain carries TRBV12-3 or TRBV12-4 and TRBJ2-7; no definite D call. Deletions cut 6 bases from V and 2 bases from J, with 14 bases between. This CDR3 contains 14 residues. CDR3 DNA: TGTGCCAGCAGCGAGTACTTAGGGACCTACGAGCAGTACTTC. Translated, it gives CASSEYLGTYEQYF.